This entry features one T cell receptor (beta chain) sequence. This specimen comes from a study of shared clonotypes between healthy human individuals. The CDR3 covers 13 residues. V was trimmed by 2 bases and J by 6 bases, leaving 8 bases between them. Per germline, CDR1 MNHEY and CDR2 SVGAGI. The data were produced by immunoSEQ multiplex PCR, yet TCRdb's version contains in-frame clones alone and is incomplete. Of some 2,000,000 clones listed, 90% to 95% were seen once; the top ten hold more than 0.1%. The sequence derives from a man aged 18 to 30 in good health. V and J are TRBV6-5 and TRBJ2-1, with a possible D match to TRBD1 (6 bases). Sequencing input: naive CD4+ T cells sorted from blood. Documented subset: CD45RA+ positively selected. CDR3 DNA: TGTGCCAGCAGTTACCCAGGGGCCAATGAGCAGTTCTTC. Translation gives CASSYPGANEQFF.